The clone carrying this TCR beta chain was seen only once. As yet, its antigen is unknown. Germline V gives CDR1 MGHRA, CDR2 YSYEKL. The CDR3 runs 15 residues. Germline trimming cut 1 base from V and 4 bases from J; bases unmatched to any gene: 3. The data belong to a study of OX40 agonist ivuxolimab in advanced cancers. Study results and limitations: Expanded clones were, on average, more numerous among CD8+ T cells than CD4+.

TCRdb's table, derived via immunoSEQ multiplex PCR, lists solely in-frame clones and lacks some. Of more than 80,000 clones listed, about 90% were seen once; the top ten hold roughly 9.3%. The material was CD4+ or CD8+ T cells sorted from blood, obtained in a trial of the OX40 agonist ivuxolimab. The gene calls are TRBV4-1 and TRBJ2-7, with 11 positions matching TRBD2. The TCR originated in an adult with an advanced solid tumor such as melanoma, head and neck, liver or kidney cancer. CDR3 loop: CASSQGLAGGYEQYF. The CDR3 nucleotides are TGCGCCAGCAGCCAAGGGCTAGCGGGAGGTTACGAGCAGTACTTC.